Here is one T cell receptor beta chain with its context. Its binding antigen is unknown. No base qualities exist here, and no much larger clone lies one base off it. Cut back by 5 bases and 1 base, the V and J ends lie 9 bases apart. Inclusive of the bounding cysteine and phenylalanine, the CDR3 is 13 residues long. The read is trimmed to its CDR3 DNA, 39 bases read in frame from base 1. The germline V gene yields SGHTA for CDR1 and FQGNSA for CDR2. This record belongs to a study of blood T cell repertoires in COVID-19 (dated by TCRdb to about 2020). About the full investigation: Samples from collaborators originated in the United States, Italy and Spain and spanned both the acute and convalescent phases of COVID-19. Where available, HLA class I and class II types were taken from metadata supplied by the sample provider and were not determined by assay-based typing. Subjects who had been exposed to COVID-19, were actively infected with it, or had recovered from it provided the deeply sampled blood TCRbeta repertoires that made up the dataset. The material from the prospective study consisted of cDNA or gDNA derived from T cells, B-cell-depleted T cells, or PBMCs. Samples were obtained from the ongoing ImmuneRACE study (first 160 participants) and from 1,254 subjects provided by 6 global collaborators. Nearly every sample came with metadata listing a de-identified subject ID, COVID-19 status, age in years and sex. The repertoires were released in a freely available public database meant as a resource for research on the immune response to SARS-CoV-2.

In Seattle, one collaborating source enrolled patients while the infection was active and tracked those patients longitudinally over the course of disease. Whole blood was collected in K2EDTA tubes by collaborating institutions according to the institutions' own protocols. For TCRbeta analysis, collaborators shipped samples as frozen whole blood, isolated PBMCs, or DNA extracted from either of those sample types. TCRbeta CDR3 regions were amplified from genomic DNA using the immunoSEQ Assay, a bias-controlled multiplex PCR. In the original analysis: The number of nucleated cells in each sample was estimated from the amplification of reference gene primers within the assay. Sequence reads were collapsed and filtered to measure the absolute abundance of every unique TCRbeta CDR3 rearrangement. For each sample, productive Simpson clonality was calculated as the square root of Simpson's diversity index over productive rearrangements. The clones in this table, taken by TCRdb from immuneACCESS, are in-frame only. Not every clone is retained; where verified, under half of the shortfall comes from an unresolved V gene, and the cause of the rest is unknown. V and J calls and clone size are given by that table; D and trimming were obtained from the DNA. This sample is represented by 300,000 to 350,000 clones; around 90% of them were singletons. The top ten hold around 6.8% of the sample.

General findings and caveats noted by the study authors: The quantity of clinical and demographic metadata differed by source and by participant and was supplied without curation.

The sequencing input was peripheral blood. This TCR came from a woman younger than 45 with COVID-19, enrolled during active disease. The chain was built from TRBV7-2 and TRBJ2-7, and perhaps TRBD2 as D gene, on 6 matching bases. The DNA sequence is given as TGTGCCAGCAGCCGGACTACTTCCTACGAGCAGTACTTC. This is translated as CASSRTTSYEQYF.